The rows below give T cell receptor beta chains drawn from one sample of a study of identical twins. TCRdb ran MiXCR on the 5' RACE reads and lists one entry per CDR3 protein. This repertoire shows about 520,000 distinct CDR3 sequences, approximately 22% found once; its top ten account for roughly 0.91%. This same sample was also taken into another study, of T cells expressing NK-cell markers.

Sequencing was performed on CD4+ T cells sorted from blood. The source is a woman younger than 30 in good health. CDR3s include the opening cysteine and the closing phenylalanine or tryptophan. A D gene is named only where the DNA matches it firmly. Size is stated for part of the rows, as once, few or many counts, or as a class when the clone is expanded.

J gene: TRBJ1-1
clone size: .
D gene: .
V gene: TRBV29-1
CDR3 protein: CSVVGQTNTEAFF
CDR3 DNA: TGCAGCGTTGTCGGGCAGACGAACACTGAAGCTTTCTTT

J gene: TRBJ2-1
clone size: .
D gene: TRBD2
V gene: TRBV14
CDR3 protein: CASSQITSGPTYNEQFF
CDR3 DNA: TGTGCCAGCAGCCAAATCACTAGCGGTCCAACCTACAATGAGCAGTTCTTC

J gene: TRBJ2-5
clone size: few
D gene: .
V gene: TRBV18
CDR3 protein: CASSPVSGPVEGYF
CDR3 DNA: TGTGCCAGCTCACCAGTTAGCGGTCCGGTGGAGGGGTACTTC

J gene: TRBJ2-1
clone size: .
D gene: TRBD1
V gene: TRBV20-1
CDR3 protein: CSASGWGQGKIDNEQFF
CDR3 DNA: TGCAGTGCTAGTGGGTGGGGACAGGGGAAAATAGACAATGAGCAGTTCTTC

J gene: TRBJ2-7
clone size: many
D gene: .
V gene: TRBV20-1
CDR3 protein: CSASGTYEQYF
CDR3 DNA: TGCAGTGCCAGCGGTACCTACGAGCAGTACTTC

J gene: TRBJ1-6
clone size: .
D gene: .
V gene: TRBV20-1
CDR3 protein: CSATPWGGLANSPLHF
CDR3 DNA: TGCAGTGCTACCCCTTGGGGGGGCCTAGCTAATTCACCCCTCCACTTT

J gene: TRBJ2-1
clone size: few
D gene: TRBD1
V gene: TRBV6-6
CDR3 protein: CATGQGGGEQFF
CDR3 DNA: TGTGCCACGGGACAGGGGGGGGGTGAGCAGTTCTTC

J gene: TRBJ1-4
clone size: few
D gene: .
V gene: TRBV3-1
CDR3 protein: CASSQDKAGPYRKKEKLFF
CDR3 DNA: TGTGCCAGCAGCCAAGATAAGGCCGGGCCCTATAGGAAGAAGGAGAAACTGTTTTTT

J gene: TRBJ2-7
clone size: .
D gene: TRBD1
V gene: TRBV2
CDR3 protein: CASSTRDRVSYEQYF
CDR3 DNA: TGTGCCAGCAGCACCCGGGACAGGGTCTCCTACGAGCAGTACTTC

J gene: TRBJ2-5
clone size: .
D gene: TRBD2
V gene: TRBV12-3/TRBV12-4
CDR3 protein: CACSLGSGAGGLQETQYF
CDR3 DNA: TGTGCCTGCAGTTTAGGTTCGGGGGCGGGGGGGCTCCAAGAGACCCAGTACTTC

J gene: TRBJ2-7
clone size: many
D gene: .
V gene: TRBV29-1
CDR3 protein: CSVAVSPYEQYF
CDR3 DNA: TGCAGCGTTGCGGTCAGCCCCTACGAGCAGTACTTC

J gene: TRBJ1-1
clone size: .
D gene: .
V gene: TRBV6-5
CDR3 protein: CASSYFRGTEAFF
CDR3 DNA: TGTGCCAGCAGTTACTTTCGTGGCACTGAAGCTTTCTTT

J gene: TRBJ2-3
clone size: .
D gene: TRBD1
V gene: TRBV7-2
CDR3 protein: CASSSGQITDTQYF
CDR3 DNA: TGTGCCAGCAGCTCGGGACAGATCACAGATACGCAGTATTTT

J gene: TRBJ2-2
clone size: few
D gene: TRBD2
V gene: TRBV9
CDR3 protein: CASSFRPGLAGTGELFF
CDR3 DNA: TGTGCCAGCAGCTTTAGACCGGGACTAGCGGGCACCGGGGAGCTGTTTTTT

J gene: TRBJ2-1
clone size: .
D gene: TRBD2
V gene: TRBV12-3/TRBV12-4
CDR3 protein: CASSETSGRTVEQFF
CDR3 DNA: TGTGCCAGCAGCGAGACTAGCGGGAGGACGGTGGAGCAGTTCTTC

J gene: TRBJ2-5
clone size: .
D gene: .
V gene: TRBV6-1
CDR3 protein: CASSRSGTPANQETQYF
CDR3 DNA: TGTGCCAGCAGCCGATCCGGGACCCCCGCGAACCAAGAGACCCAGTACTTC

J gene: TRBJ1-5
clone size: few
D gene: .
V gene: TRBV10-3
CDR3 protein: CAISHRVDQPQHF
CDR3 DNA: TGTGCCATCAGTCACAGGGTCGATCAGCCCCAGCATTTT

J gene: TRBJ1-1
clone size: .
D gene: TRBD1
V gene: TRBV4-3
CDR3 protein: CASSRGTVGMNTEAFF
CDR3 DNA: TGCGCCAGCAGCCGGGGGACAGTGGGCATGAACACTGAAGCTTTCTTT

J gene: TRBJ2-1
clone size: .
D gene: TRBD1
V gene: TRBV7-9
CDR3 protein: CASNDRGTNEQFF
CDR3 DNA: TGTGCCAGCAATGACAGGGGGACCAATGAGCAGTTCTTC

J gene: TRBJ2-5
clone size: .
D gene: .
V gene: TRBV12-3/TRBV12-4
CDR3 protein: CASSQLQETQYF
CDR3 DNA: TGTGCCAGCAGTCAGCTCCAAGAGACCCAGTACTTC

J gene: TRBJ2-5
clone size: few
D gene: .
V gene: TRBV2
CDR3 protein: CASSEEGETQYF
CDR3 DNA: TGTGCCAGCAGTGAAGAGGGAGAGACCCAGTACTTC

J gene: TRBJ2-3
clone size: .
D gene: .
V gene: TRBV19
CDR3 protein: CASGPGRTDTQYF
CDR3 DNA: TGTGCCAGTGGACCGGGCCGAACAGATACGCAGTATTTT

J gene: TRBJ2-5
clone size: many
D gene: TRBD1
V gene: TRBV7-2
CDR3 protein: CASAYPPGQTKETQYF
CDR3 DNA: TGTGCCAGCGCTTATCCGCCGGGACAGACCAAAGAGACCCAGTACTTC